Shown below are 16 T cell receptor beta chains from a single sample sequenced in a study of cytomegalovirus exposure and HLA in healthy donors. PCR primers comprised 60 Vbeta and 13 Jbeta primers. Here immunoSEQ multiplex PCR was the method, and the copy in TCRdb shows in-frame clones only, minus some. The table shows roughly 34,000 clones, with around 84% occurring only once. The sequenced sample consisted of PBMCs. These receptor sequences come from a young woman in good health and CMV-seronegative.

The chain recombines TRBV6-5 with TRBJ2-3; D possibly corresponds to TRBD1 (5 bases). With 2 bases removed from V and 6 bases from J, the gap between germline ends came to 12 bases. Per the germline V gene, CDR1 is MNHEY and CDR2 is SVGAGI. This CDR3 has 14 residues. CDR3 amino acids: CASSYRRSGDTQYF. CDR3 nucleotides: TGTGCCAGCAGTTACCGTCGATCAGGGGATACGCAGTATTTT.

The V gene is TRBV5-4, the J gene TRBJ2-3; 9 bases align to TRBD2. The ends lost 4 bases at V and 2 bases at J; junction bases unmatched: 8. CDR3 length equals 16 residues. Germline CDR1 and CDR2: SGHNT and YYREEE (reference sequence). The DNA of the CDR3 is TGTGCCAGCAGCCTTTTTCTAGCGGGGCCCACAGATACGCAGTATTTT. Amino acid sequence: CASSLFLAGPTDTQYF. The variable domain in full, with the rest retrieved from reference TRBV5-4 and TRBJ2-3, is ETGVTQSPTHLIKTRGQQVTLRCSSQSGHNTVSWYQQALGQGPQFIFQYYREEENGRGNFPPRFSGLQFPNYSSELNVNALELDDSALYLCASSLFLAGPTDTQYFGPGTRLTVL.

The gene calls are TRBV6-1 and TRBJ1-4; 9 bases align to TRBD1. The CDR3 has 13 residues. Per the germline V gene, CDR1 is MNHNS and CDR2 is SASEGT. The V gene end was trimmed by 7 bases and the J gene end by 8 bases; junction bases not matched to a gene: 5. CDR3 region: CASNRDRDEKLFF. The CDR3 DNA reads as TGTGCCAGCAACCGGGACAGGGACGAAAAACTGTTTTTT.

The rearrangement joins TRBV7-9 to TRBJ2-5, with D unresolved. Matching the DNA end better, TRBJ2-7 makes the J call doubtful. From germline, CDR1 is SEHNR and CDR2 FQNEAQ (reference sequence). This CDR3 is built from 12 residues. CDR3 residues: CASSLVGTEQYF. CDR3 bases: TGTGCCAGCAGCTTAGTCGGTACCGAGCAGTACTTC.

The chain combines TRBV4-1 with TRBJ2-2; unclear D gene. Germline CDR1 reads MGHRA; CDR2 reads YSYEKL. Trimming left V 0 bases short and J 3 bases short, with 2 bases between. This CDR3 spans 13 amino acids. The CDR3 nucleotides are TGCGCCAGCAGCCAAGACTACACCGGGGAGCTGTTTTTT. Encoded protein: CASSQDYTGELFF.

CDR3 in amino acids: CASSVGTGQAYEQYF. CDR3 nucleotide sequence: TGTGCCAGCAGCGTGGGGACAGGTCAAGCCTACGAGCAGTACTTC. The V gene is TRBV9, the J gene TRBJ2-7; 8 nucleotides match TRBD1. Trimming took 2 bases from V and 2 from J; bases not matched to a gene: 6. Germline V gene data show CDR1 as SGDLS and CDR2 as YYNGEE. The length of the CDR3 is 15 residues.

The chain has TRBV19 and TRBJ2-3; a weak D match, TRBD2 (5 bases). CDR1 is LNHDA, CDR2 SQIVND, per germline (reference sequence). This CDR3 has 14 residues. V was shortened by 3 bases and J by 1 base, with 8 bases between the two germline ends. The CDR3 sequence is CASSIGLRTDTQYF. DNA of the CDR3: TGTGCCAGTAGTATTGGACTTCGCACAGATACGCAGTATTTT.

The DNA of the CDR3 is TGTGCCAGTAGTATTCGATCTGGGGGCGTCGATGAGCAGTTCTTC. Its protein is CASSIRSGGVDEQFF. The V and J genes are TRBV19 and TRBJ2-1; TRBD1 is a possible D gene (6 bases). V lost 3 bases and J lost 8, with 17 bases in between. Germline CDR1 LNHDA, CDR2 SQIVND (reference sequence). The CDR3 sequence is 15 residues long.

The CDR3 region is CASSQAGGRNTEAFF. The CDR3 DNA is TGCGCCAGCAGCCAAGCTGGAGGGAGGAACACTGAAGCTTTCTTT. The chain couples TRBV4-1 to TRBJ1-1; D uncertain. V gave up 1 base and J gave up 1 base, with 10 bases separating them. CDR3 length: 15 residues. Looked up from germline, CDR1 is MGHRA and CDR2 is YSYEKL.

This chain connects TRBV5-1 to TRBJ1-4, with 7 nucleotides matching TRBD1. The CDR3 covers 16 residues. CDR1 is SGHRS, CDR2 YFSETQ, per germline. After removal of 2 bases from V and 6 bases from J, the junction contained 10 bases not matched to a gene. The CDR3 sequence: CASSFGQRGRDEKLFF. Written as DNA, the CDR3 is TGCGCCAGCAGCTTCGGCCAAAGGGGGCGAGATGAAAAACTGTTTTTT.

The chain carries TRBV7-7 and TRBJ2-5; 9 bases are shared with TRBD1. CDR3 length: 15 amino acids. CDR1 is SSHAT and CDR2 is FNYEAQ in the germline V gene (reference sequence). V was pared by 5 bases and J by 5 bases, with 9 bases of the junction left unmatched. As DNA, the CDR3 is TGTGCCAGCAGCCGTGGGACAGGGATAGTGGAGACCCAGTACTTC. The encoded protein is CASSRGTGIVETQYF. Full variable domain (outside the CDR3, taken from reference TRBV7-7 and TRBJ2-5): GAGVSQSPRYKVTKRGQDVTLRCDPISSHATLYWYQQALGQGPEFLTYFNYEAQPDKSGLPSDRFSAERPEGSISTLTIQRTEQRDSAMYRCASSRGTGIVETQYFGPGTRLLVL.

J is TRBJ1-1 and V is TRBV7-2; D is possibly TRBD1 (6 bases). Germline V gives CDR1 SGHTA, CDR2 FQGNSA. The CDR3 is 14 amino acids. Between the trimmed V and J ends, which lost 5 bases and 3 bases, there was a span of 13 bases. Here the CDR3 DNA reads TGTGCCAGCAGCCTAAGACAGGAGTACACTGAAGCTTTCTTT. It specifies CASSLRQEYTEAFF.

The chain couples TRBV7-2 to TRBJ2-7, with D maybe TRBD2 (6 bases). The V end lost 5 bases, the J end lost 2 bases, and 10 bases lay between the germline ends. The CDR3 is made up of 13 amino acids. The germline V gene encodes CDR1 SGHTA and CDR2 FQGNSA. The CDR3 sequence is CASSPGEPYEQYF. CDR3 coding DNA: TGTGCCAGCAGCCCGGGGGAGCCCTACGAGCAGTACTTC.

The J gene is TRBJ2-2, the V gene TRBV4-2, with 8 bases lining up with TRBD2. The CDR3 has 17 residues. Germline V gene lookup returns CDR1 LGHNA and CDR2 YNFKEQ. The trim removed 2 bases at V and 7 bases at J, leaving 12 bases unmatched. The CDR3, as DNA: TGTGCCAGCAGCCAACCGATCCAACAGCGGGAGCTCGGGGAGCTGTTTTTT. Its translation: CASSQPIQQRELGELFF.

This clone has a single count. At one end, the junction sequence differs from germline, possibly due to a read error. The rearrangement uses TRBV19 and TRBJ1-5; 10 nucleotides line up with TRBD1. Germline-derived CDR1 and CDR2 are LNHDA and SQIVND (reference sequence). The CDR3 is made up of 16 amino acids. The CDR3 nucleotides are TGTGCCAGTATGAGTTTTGACAGGGGGCATGGACAGCCCCAGAATTTT. Its translation is CASMSFDRGHGQPQNF.

The gene calls are TRBV9 and TRBJ1-3; D remains ambiguous. This CDR3 has 14 residues. CDR1 and CDR2 (germline): SGDLS, YYNGEE. Trimming took off 0 bases at V and 6 bases at J, with 10 bases between the two ends. CDR3 in amino acids: CASSVVTDSNTIYF. The CDR3 DNA is TGTGCCAGCAGCGTAGTAACAGATTCAAACACCATATATTTT.